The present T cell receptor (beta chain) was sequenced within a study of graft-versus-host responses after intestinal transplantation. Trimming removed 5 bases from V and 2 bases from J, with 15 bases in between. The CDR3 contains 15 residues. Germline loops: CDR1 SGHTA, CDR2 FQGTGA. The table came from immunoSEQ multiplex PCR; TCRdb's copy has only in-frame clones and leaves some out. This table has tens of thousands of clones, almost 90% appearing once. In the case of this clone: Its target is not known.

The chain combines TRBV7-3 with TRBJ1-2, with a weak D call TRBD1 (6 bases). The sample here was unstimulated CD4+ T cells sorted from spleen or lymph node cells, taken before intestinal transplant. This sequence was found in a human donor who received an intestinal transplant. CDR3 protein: CASSLTGHGNYGYTF. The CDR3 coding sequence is TGTGCCAGCAGCCTCACAGGGCATGGGAACTATGGCTACACCTTC.